This is a list of T cell receptor beta chains from one sample in a study of blood T cells in healthy people across ages. TCRdb processed the 5' RACE reads anew with MiXCR; each CDR3 protein has one entry. The profile shows fewer than 700,000 distinct CDR3 sequences, 45% to 55% of them singletons. Sequencing was performed on blood. These receptors all stem from a man older than 75 in good health. Each CDR3 is given with its conserved first and last residue. Fields, in order: clone size, D gene, V gene, J gene, CDR3 protein, CDR3 DNA. A D gene is named only where the DNA matches it firmly. The size entry is marked missing in some rows and otherwise reads once, few, many or a size class.

>few|TRBD2|TRBV12-3/TRBV12-4|TRBJ2-7
CASSPSGRRREQYF
TGTGCCAGCAGCCCTAGCGGGAGAAGACGCGAGCAGTACTTC
>NA|TRBD1|TRBV2|TRBJ2-2
CASSEQGARVGELFF
TGTGCCAGCAGTGAACAGGGGGCGCGGGTCGGGGAGCTGTTTTTT
>few|NA|TRBV5-1|TRBJ2-1
CASSFGQSYNEQFF
TGCGCCAGCAGCTTCGGCCAGTCTTACAATGAGCAGTTCTTC
>few|NA|TRBV25-1|TRBJ1-2
CASSRGVGQSGYTF
TGTGCCAGCAGTAGAGGGGTTGGGCAGTCTGGCTACACCTTC
>few|TRBD1|TRBV4-3|TRBJ2-5
CASSQIGDRVRETQYF
TGCGCCAGCAGCCAGATCGGGGACAGGGTCAGAGAGACCCAGTACTTC
>few|TRBD2|TRBV9|TRBJ2-5
CASSVDPGAGQETQYF
TGTGCCAGCAGCGTAGATCCTGGAGCGGGGCAAGAGACCCAGTACTTC
>NA|NA|TRBV10-3|TRBJ1-1
CAIRGMTANTEAFF
TGTGCCATCAGGGGGATGACAGCGAACACTGAAGCTTTCTTT
>NA|NA|TRBV5-1|TRBJ2-1
CASSRAQAILNEQFF
TGCGCCAGCAGCCGCGCGCAGGCGATCTTAAATGAGCAGTTCTTC
>NA|NA|TRBV18|TRBJ1-5
CASSPGRVDSNQPQHF
TGTGCCAGCTCACCGGGCAGGGTCGATAGCAATCAGCCCCAGCATTTT
>NA|NA|TRBV10-3|TRBJ2-1
CAISEVEFYNEQFF
TGTGCCATCAGTGAGGTGGAATTCTACAATGAGCAGTTCTTC
>NA|TRBD1|TRBV5-1|TRBJ2-3
CASGSGTGTDTQYF
TGCGCCAGTGGTTCCGGGACAGGCACAGATACGCAGTATTTT
>few|NA|TRBV20-1|TRBJ1-4
CSARQGSTNEKLFF
TGCAGTGCTAGACAGGGATCAACTAATGAAAAACTGTTTTTT
>NA|TRBD1|TRBV10-3|TRBJ2-6
CAISRQGLNSGANVLTF
TGTGCCATCAGTAGACAGGGGTTGAACTCTGGGGCCAACGTCCTGACTTTC
>NA|TRBD1|TRBV12-3/TRBV12-4|TRBJ1-2
CASTFRSRDRANYGYTF
TGTGCCAGCACCTTCCGGAGCCGGGACAGAGCTAACTATGGCTACACCTTC
>NA|TRBD1|TRBV29-1|TRBJ1-1
CSSTGALNTEAFF
TGCAGCTCCACAGGGGCCCTGAACACTGAAGCTTTCTTT
>few|TRBD2|TRBV20-1|TRBJ2-1
CSAAGLAPGNEQFF
TGCAGTGCGGCGGGACTAGCCCCTGGCAATGAGCAGTTCTTC
>few|NA|TRBV7-9|TRBJ2-3
CASSRNSDTQYF
TGTGCCAGCAGCCGAAACAGCGATACGCAGTATTTT
>NA|TRBD2|TRBV20-1|TRBJ2-1
CSARGPLRLAGSYNEQFF
TGCAGTGCTAGGGGCCCCCTAAGACTAGCGGGGAGCTACAATGAGCAGTTCTTC
>NA|NA|TRBV12-3/TRBV12-4|TRBJ2-2
CASRVSGGDTGELFF
TGTGCCAGCAGGGTTAGCGGAGGGGACACCGGGGAGCTGTTTTTT
>NA|NA|TRBV10-3|TRBJ2-7
CAIGESGGAPYEQYF
TGTGCCATCGGTGAGTCGGGCGGGGCGCCCTACGAGCAGTACTTC
>NA|NA|TRBV29-1|TRBJ1-5
CSVGLREGYSNQPQHF
TGCAGCGTCGGCTTAAGGGAGGGATATAGCAATCAGCCCCAGCATTTT
>NA|NA|TRBV7-2|TRBJ1-1
CASSLGRTNTEAFF
TGTGCCAGCAGCTTAGGTCGTACGAACACTGAAGCTTTCTTT
>NA|TRBD2|TRBV7-2|TRBJ2-1
CASSWTSASSYNEQFF
TGTGCCAGCAGTTGGACTAGCGCCAGCTCCTACAATGAGCAGTTCTTC
>NA|TRBD2|TRBV20-1|TRBJ2-3
CSATGTSGSTDTQYF
TGCAGTGCGACCGGGACTAGCGGTAGCACAGATACGCAGTATTTT
>few|TRBD2|TRBV20-1|TRBJ2-5
CSASARGLAGETQYF
TGCAGTGCATCTGCTCGGGGACTAGCGGGAGAGACCCAGTACTTC
>NA|NA|TRBV7-2|TRBJ1-1
CASSKQANTEAFF
TGTGCCAGCAGTAAACAGGCGAACACTGAAGCTTTCTTT
>few|NA|TRBV15|TRBJ2-7
CATSRRQPTYEQYF
TGTGCCACCAGCAGAAGACAGCCTACCTACGAGCAGTACTTC
>NA|TRBD1|TRBV12-3/TRBV12-4|TRBJ2-3
CASSYPGTGGADTQYF
TGTGCCAGCAGTTACCCCGGGACAGGGGGAGCAGATACGCAGTATTTT
>NA|NA|TRBV25-1|TRBJ2-7
CASSESGQVDEQYF
TGTGCCAGCAGTGAGTCAGGGCAAGTCGACGAGCAGTACTTC
>NA|NA|TRBV4-3|TRBJ2-7
CASSRERTAEQYF
TGCGCCAGCAGCCGAGAAAGGACAGCCGAGCAGTACTTC
>NA|NA|TRBV14|TRBJ2-3
CASSQLGRHVQDTQYF
TGTGCCAGCAGCCAACTAGGCAGACACGTCCAAGATACGCAGTATTTT
>few|NA|TRBV11-3|TRBJ2-5
CASSLGSAQETQYF
TGTGCCAGCAGCTTGGGTAGCGCACAAGAGACCCAGTACTTC
>NA|TRBD2|TRBV7-2|TRBJ2-1
CASSLNRGTSGINEQFF
TGTGCCAGCAGCTTAAATCGGGGGACTAGCGGGATTAATGAGCAGTTCTTC
>NA|TRBD2|TRBV11-1|TRBJ2-1
CASSFLETSNTDEQFF
TGTGCCAGCAGCTTTCTCGAGACTAGCAATACGGATGAGCAGTTCTTC
>NA|NA|TRBV7-2|TRBJ2-1
CASSLETQDYNEQFF
TGTGCCAGCAGCTTAGAGACCCAGGACTACAATGAGCAGTTCTTC
>NA|TRBD2|TRBV20-1|TRBJ2-1
CSGKRGGGNEQFF
TGCAGTGGCAAGCGGGGGGGGGGCAATGAGCAGTTCTTC
>few|NA|TRBV7-6|TRBJ2-1
CASSLEVAHSRSYNEQFF
TGTGCCAGCAGCTTAGAGGTCGCTCACTCCCGCTCCTACAATGAGCAGTTCTTC
>few|NA|TRBV9|TRBJ2-1
CASSVAPNEQFF
TGTGCCAGCAGCGTAGCTCCCAATGAGCAGTTCTTC
>NA|TRBD2|TRBV9|TRBJ2-1
CASSGKRGDNEQFF
TGTGCCAGCAGCGGAAAGCGGGGGGACAATGAGCAGTTCTTC
>NA|NA|TRBV28|TRBJ2-3
CASSLSEESTDTQYF
TGTGCCAGCAGTTTATCTGAAGAAAGCACAGATACGCAGTATTTT
>NA|NA|TRBV12-3/TRBV12-4|TRBJ2-5
CASSYYSGETQYF
TGTGCCAGCAGTTACTATTCGGGAGAGACCCAGTACTTC
>few|NA|TRBV20-1|TRBJ2-3
CSARSRTSTDTQYF
TGCAGTGCTAGATCACGGACTAGCACAGATACGCAGTATTTT
>NA|NA|TRBV14|TRBJ2-7
CASSHGPEQYF
TGTGCCAGCAGCCACGGACCCGAGCAGTACTTC
>few|NA|TRBV7-2|TRBJ2-5
CASSYFGGQETQYF
TGTGCCAGCAGCTATTTTGGAGGGCAAGAGACCCAGTACTTC
>few|NA|TRBV5-1|TRBJ2-3
CASSLAVGPPTDTQYF
TGCGCCAGCAGCTTGGCCGTAGGCCCCCCCACAGATACGCAGTATTTT
>NA|TRBD2|TRBV9|TRBJ2-5
CASSAGLARRRETQYF
TGTGCCAGCAGCGCGGGACTAGCCAGGCGAAGGGAGACCCAGTACTTC
>few|TRBD2|TRBV7-2|TRBJ2-7
CASSLRSGDEQYF
TGTGCCAGCAGCTTACGCAGCGGGGACGAGCAGTACTTC
>NA|NA|TRBV6-6|TRBJ2-3
CASSYPQGQDRLAQYF
TGTGCCAGCAGTTACCCGCAGGGGCAGGATAGACTGGCGCAGTATTTT
>few|TRBD1|TRBV7-2|TRBJ1-2
CASSLAKGALNYGYTF
TGTGCCAGCAGCTTAGCGAAGGGGGCACTCAACTATGGCTACACCTTC
>few|TRBD1|TRBV7-9|TRBJ2-1
CASAQQGAYNEQFF
TGTGCCAGCGCTCAACAGGGGGCCTACAATGAGCAGTTCTTC
>NA|NA|TRBV4-3|TRBJ2-5
CASSQVRGQETQYF
TGCGCCAGCAGCCAAGTTCGGGGGCAAGAGACCCAGTACTTC
>NA|NA|TRBV6-2/TRBV6-3|TRBJ2-2
CASSYSKAGNTGELFF
TGTGCCAGCAGTTACTCGAAGGCGGGAAACACCGGGGAGCTGTTTTTT
>few|NA|TRBV21-1|TRBJ1-1
CASSKAMGQRNTEAFF
TGTGCCAGCAGCAAAGCTATGGGACAGAGGAACACTGAAGCTTTCTTT